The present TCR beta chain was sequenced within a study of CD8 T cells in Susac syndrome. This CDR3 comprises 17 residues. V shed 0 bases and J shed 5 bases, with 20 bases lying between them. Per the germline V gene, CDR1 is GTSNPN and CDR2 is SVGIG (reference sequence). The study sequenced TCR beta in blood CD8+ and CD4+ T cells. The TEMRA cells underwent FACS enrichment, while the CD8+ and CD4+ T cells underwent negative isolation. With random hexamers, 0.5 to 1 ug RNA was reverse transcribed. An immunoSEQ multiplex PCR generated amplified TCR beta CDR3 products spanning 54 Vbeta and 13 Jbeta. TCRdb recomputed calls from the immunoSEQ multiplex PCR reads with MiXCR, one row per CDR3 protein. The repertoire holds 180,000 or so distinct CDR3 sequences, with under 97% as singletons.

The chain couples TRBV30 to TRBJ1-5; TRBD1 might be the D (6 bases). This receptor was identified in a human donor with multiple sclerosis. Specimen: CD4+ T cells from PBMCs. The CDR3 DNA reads TGTGCCTGGAGTGTACGGTTGGGGGCGAGGGATCATCAGCCCCAGCATTTT. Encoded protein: CAWSVRLGARDHQPQHF. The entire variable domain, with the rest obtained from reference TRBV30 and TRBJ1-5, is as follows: SQTIHQWPATLVQPVGSPLSLECTVEGTSNPNLYWYRQAAGRGLQLLFYSVGIGQISSEVPQNLSASRPQDRQFILSSKKLLLSDSGFYLCAWSVRLGARDHQPQHFGDGTRLSIL.